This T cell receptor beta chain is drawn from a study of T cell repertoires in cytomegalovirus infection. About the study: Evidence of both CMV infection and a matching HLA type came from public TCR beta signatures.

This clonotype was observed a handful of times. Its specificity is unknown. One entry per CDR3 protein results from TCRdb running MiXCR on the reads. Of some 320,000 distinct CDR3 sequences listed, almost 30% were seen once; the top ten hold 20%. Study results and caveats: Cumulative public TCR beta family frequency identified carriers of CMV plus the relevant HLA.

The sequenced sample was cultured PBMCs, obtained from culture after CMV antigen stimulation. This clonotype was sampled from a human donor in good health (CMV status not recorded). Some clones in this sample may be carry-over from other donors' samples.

CDR3 DNA sequence: TGTGCCAGCAGGGAACAGGGGGGGTGGAACACTGAAGCTTTCTTT. Its translation is CASREQGGWNTEAFF. The chain uses TRBV7-3 and TRBJ1-1; the match to TRBD1 covers 8 bases. This CDR3 contains 15 residues. CDR1 SGHTA and CDR2 FQGTGA come from the germline V gene. V was clipped by 6 bases and J by 1 base; unmatched bases: 7.